This T cell receptor (beta chain) was identified during a study of molecular identifiers for immune sequencing clone quantification. Study-wide context: Replicate experiments divided RNA from around 18,000 or 91,000 naive CD8 cells into five parts and sequenced four.

Naive CD8 T cells were sorted, and the gate applied was CD8+CD4-CCR7+CD45RA+. Previously described methods with listed TCR primers produced the bulk TCR libraries. TCRdb redid the calling of the PCR reads with MiXCR, one entry per CDR3 protein. Of around 320,000 distinct CDR3 sequences listed, 24% are singletons. Germline values: CDR1 LGHNA, CDR2 YSLEER. CDR3 length: 15 amino acids. Trimming took 5 bases from V and 0 from J, leaving 11 bases between them. V gene TRBV4-3 combines with J gene TRBJ2-1; D is possibly TRBD2 (6 bases). The sequenced sample consisted of naive CD8+ T cells from blood, with Jurkat cell RNA spiked in. Subset meaning: FACS-sorted CD8+CD4-CCR7+CD45RA+ naive T cells. This clonotype was obtained from a human donor in good health. Some libraries in this study had Jurkat cell RNA spiked in. The CDR3 coding sequence is TGCGCCAGCAGCGGAGGGATTTACTCCTACAATGAGCAGTTCTTC. Residues: CASSGGIYSYNEQFF.